This T cell receptor beta chain was retrieved from a study of shared clonotypes between healthy human individuals (dated by TCRdb to 2018 to 2020). Concerning the study at large: A few men and two women, aged 18 to 49 years, made up the cohort. Per donor, three plates each were used for CD4 naive and CD4 memory, two for CD8 naive, and one for CD8 memory. The study deeply sequenced blood TCR repertoires of about 5 healthy adults to estimate repertoire size and the extent of clonotype sharing between individuals. Different laboratories and diverse techniques were used to prepare libraries and sequence TCR repertoires, to increase sequencing depth and limit assay-specific biases. Between about 0.94 and 8.9 billion PBMCs per donor were obtained by leukapheresis.

Donors were healthy HIV-negative adults with no recently reported acute infections or vaccinations. Only Caucasian adults living in Nashville, Tennessee, USA were represented among the donors. CD4+ T cells were enriched through magnetic negative selection, after which naive cells were positively selected on CD45RA and the remaining negative fraction served as the memory subset. After blood collection by leukapheresis, PBMCs were isolated using Ficoll-Histopaque density gradient centrifugation and then cryopreserved in the vapor phase of liquid nitrogen. Analytical flow cytometry was used to check the purity and quantity of every magnetically sorted T cell population. Genomic DNA was isolated from every sorted fraction and measured by UV absorbance on a Nanodrop 2000c. Study-level results and caveats: Compared with non-shared clonotypes, the clonotypes found in all four sorted-subset donors had higher generation probabilities. About 5% of naive CD4, roughly 3.6% of naive CD8, roughly 2.5% of memory CD4, and around 0.42% of memory CD8 clonotypes were shared across four donors. The small number of donors limited the genetic and exposure-history diversity represented. Pairwise subsampling indicated that sequencing depth was expected to affect the degree of clonotype sharing among donors. Larger estimated clonotype richness was generally found for naive subsets than for memory subsets. Sampling was restricted to blood, and TCR repertoires in tissue are likely to differ from TCR repertoires in blood. Rarefaction of sorted-subset datasets indicated incomplete sequencing despite the large sequencing depth.

From the cysteine up to the phenylalanine, the CDR3 has a length of 18 residues. This entry keeps only the CDR3 DNA: 54 bases, framed from base 1. Reading the germline V gene (reference sequence) gives CDR1 SGHNT and CDR2 YYREEE. The junction carries 20 bases between V and J, which are trimmed by 4 bases and 0 bases respectively. Using the deep immunoSEQ assay, multiplex PCR amplified TCR CDR3 regions from genomic DNA. For each cell subset, the extracted genomic DNA was distributed evenly across all wells of several immunoSEQ 96-well plates, and each plate served as one replicate. Each replicate PCR for sorted subsets received approximately 200 ng genomic DNA, equal to 30,000 or so T cell genomes. Purified libraries were quantified with a Qubit 3.0 fluorometer, sized on a Bioanalyzer 2100, and re-quantified with the KAPA Library Quantification kit. Every immunoSEQ 96-well plate was sequenced on a separate single-read 150-cycle Illumina NextSeq 550 flow cell. In the original analysis: Because only junctional sequences without quality scores were contained in the immunoSEQ output, filtering matching that applied to full-length reads could not be performed. To assign V/J genes and CDR3, sequences were annotated against IMGT germline references using PyIR, a Python wrapper for IgBLAST v1.9. Reads were filtered out if the reads had weak V/J assignments (E-value above 1e-6), no CDR3, stop codons, out-of-frame junctions, or ambiguous translated residues. V3J clonotypes were defined as sequences sharing an identical inferred V gene, J gene, and CDR3 amino acid sequence. Percentage overlap between repertoires was computed as shared unique clonotypes divided by the size of the smaller repertoire. RTK rarefaction, the Chao1 estimator, and Recon v2.1 estimates of unobserved clonotypes were used to assess repertoire richness. For all TCRbeta clonotypes obtained by the gDNA method from several donors, generation probabilities were computed with OLGA. In its TCRdb copy, this immuneACCESS table keeps in-frame sequences only and misses some clones. Where compared with another copy, unresolved V genes explain less than half of these, and the others have no known cause. V and J calls and clone size are given by that table; D and trimming were obtained from the DNA. The sample table records around 2.5 million clones; more than 85% of these occur just once. The ten top clones hold around 0.4% of the sample.

About this clone: No cognate antigen has been identified for it. Base qualities are missing; no much larger clone stands one base away.

The receptor was derived from a man between 18 and 35 years old in good health. Some clones in this sample may be carry-over from other donors' samples. The sequencing sample was made of naive CD4+ T cells from PBMCs. The cell subset or site label, read with the paper, signifies: CD45RA+ positively selected. This chain joins TRBV5-4 to TRBJ1-5; a tentative D match to TRBD1 spans 6 bases. The DNA sequence is as follows: TGTGCCAGCAGCCTTGTTCCGGACAGATTTTATAGCAATCAGCCCCAGCATTTT. Its coded protein is CASSLVPDRFYSNQPQHF.